These T cell receptor beta chains were read from a single sample in a study of shared clonotypes between healthy human individuals. TCRdb's table, derived via immunoSEQ multiplex PCR, lists solely in-frame clones and lacks some. The data contain just over 2,000,000 clones, 85% to 95% of them singletons. The specimen was naive CD4+ T cells sorted from blood. The source is a man aged 18 to 30 in good health. CDR3s include the opening cysteine and the closing phenylalanine or tryptophan. The order of the fields is CDR3 protein, CDR3 DNA, J gene, D gene, V gene, clone size. A D gene is named only where the DNA matches it firmly. Clone size, where shown, is once, few, many, or a class for clones that have expanded.

CDR3: CASSREGQRKYF; DNA: TGTGCCAGCAGTAGAGAAGGACAGAGAAAGTATTTT; J: TRBJ2-3; D: NA; V: TRBV19; size: NA
CDR3: CASSKTGVVPEAFF; DNA: TGTGCCAGCAGTAAGACAGGGGTTGTCCCTGAAGCTTTCTTT; J: TRBJ1-1; D: TRBD1; V: TRBV6-5; size: once
CDR3: CASSFMGQLNTEAFF; DNA: TGTGCCAGCAGCTTCATGGGACAGTTGAACACTGAAGCTTTCTTT; J: TRBJ1-1; D: TRBD1; V: TRBV11-2; size: NA
CDR3: CASSPDYPTSTGELFF; DNA: TGTGCCAGTAGCCCAGACTACCCGACTAGCACCGGGGAGCTGTTTTTT; J: TRBJ2-2; D: NA; V: TRBV19; size: NA
CDR3: CATSKDLNHLDRGYEQYF; DNA: TGTGCCACCAGCAAAGACCTTAACCACCTGGACAGGGGCTACGAGCAGTACTTC; J: TRBJ2-7; D: TRBD1; V: TRBV15; size: NA
CDR3: CASSYKRTGVSYEQYF; DNA: TGTGCCAGCAGTTATAAAAGAACAGGGGTTTCCTACGAGCAGTACTTC; J: TRBJ2-7; D: TRBD1; V: TRBV6-6; size: NA
CDR3: CASRPGQGTGNTGELFF; DNA: TGTGCCAGCAGGCCGGGGCAGGGGACCGGGAACACCGGGGAGCTGTTTTTT; J: TRBJ2-2; D: NA; V: TRBV7-9; size: NA
CDR3: CASSLPGSSGANVLTF; DNA: TGCGCCAGCAGCTTGCCCGGTAGCTCTGGGGCCAACGTCCTGACTTTC; J: TRBJ2-6; D: NA; V: TRBV5-1; size: NA
CDR3: CASSLQATNTEAFF; DNA: TGTGCCAGTAGTCTCCAGGCCACGAACACTGAAGCTTTCTTT; J: TRBJ1-1; D: NA; V: TRBV19; size: once
CDR3: CASSFPGTSGAFEQFF; DNA: TGTGCCAGCAGCTTCCCCGGGACTAGCGGGGCCTTTGAGCAGTTCTTC; J: TRBJ2-1; D: TRBD2; V: TRBV5-4; size: NA
CDR3: CAISGPSAREQYF; DNA: TGTGCCATCAGTGGGCCTAGCGCTCGGGAGCAGTACTTC; J: TRBJ2-7; D: NA; V: TRBV10-3; size: NA
CDR3: CAARDPSYQPQHF; DNA: TGTGCCGCACGAGACCCCAGCTATCAGCCCCAGCATTTT; J: TRBJ1-5; D: NA; V: TRBV6-6; size: NA
CDR3: CATTPGVTLTYNEQFF; DNA: TGTGCCACAACGCCAGGGGTAACGCTGACCTACAATGAGCAGTTCTTC; J: TRBJ2-1; D: NA; V: TRBV19; size: NA
CDR3: CASSTGTGKDNEQFF; DNA: TGTGCCAGCAGCACCGGGACAGGGAAGGACAATGAGCAGTTCTTC; J: TRBJ2-1; D: TRBD1; V: TRBV7-2; size: NA
CDR3: CASSQDLRPPPGAFF; DNA: TGCGCCAGCAGCCAAGATTTAAGGCCACCTCCTGGGGCTTTCTTT; J: TRBJ1-1; D: NA; V: TRBV4-1; size: NA
CDR3: CASSYPNNEQFF; DNA: TGTGCCAGCAGTTACCCCAACAATGAGCAGTTCTTC; J: TRBJ2-1; D: NA; V: TRBV6-8; size: once
CDR3: CASSGLQGIHEQYF; DNA: TGCGCCAGCAGCGGACTCCAGGGTATCCACGAGCAGTACTTC; J: TRBJ2-7; D: NA; V: TRBV5-1; size: NA
CDR3: CASSPGTSGREQFF; DNA: TGTGCCAGCTCACCCGGGACTAGCGGGAGGGAGCAGTTCTTC; J: TRBJ2-1; D: TRBD2; V: TRBV11-3; size: NA
CDR3: CASSPLGGPYQETQYF; DNA: TGCGCCAGCAGCCCTCTCGGGGGGCCGTACCAAGAGACCCAGTACTTC; J: TRBJ2-5; D: NA; V: TRBV4-1; size: NA
CDR3: CASQAANTGELFF; DNA: TGTGCCTCGCAGGCCGCGAACACCGGGGAGCTGTTTTTT; J: TRBJ2-2; D: NA; V: TRBV30; size: once
CDR3: CAWTRTANTGELFF; DNA: TGTGCCTGGACGAGGACAGCAAACACCGGGGAGCTGTTTTTT; J: TRBJ2-2; D: NA; V: TRBV30; size: NA
CDR3: CASSFDREAFF; DNA: TGTGCCAGCAGCTTTGACAGAGAAGCTTTCTTT; J: TRBJ1-1; D: NA; V: TRBV7-9; size: NA
CDR3: CATSRDTLEGSNEQFF; DNA: TGTGCCACCAGCAGAGATACACTAGAAGGATCCAATGAGCAGTTCTTC; J: TRBJ2-1; D: NA; V: TRBV15; size: NA
CDR3: CAIKRDGNYEQYF; DNA: TGTGCCATCAAGAGGGACGGCAACTACGAGCAGTACTTC; J: TRBJ2-7; D: NA; V: TRBV10-3; size: NA
CDR3: CASSGPGQGTYEQYF; DNA: TGTGCCAGCAGCGGGCCGGGACAGGGGACCTACGAGCAGTACTTC; J: TRBJ2-7; D: TRBD1; V: TRBV5-4; size: NA
CDR3: CATSKGPSNYGYTF; DNA: TGTGCCACGTCGAAGGGGCCATCTAACTATGGCTACACCTTC; J: TRBJ1-2; D: NA; V: TRBV15; size: NA
CDR3: CASSSSGSGTYEQYF; DNA: TGTGCCAGCAGTTCGAGCGGGTCGGGGACCTACGAGCAGTACTTC; J: TRBJ2-7; D: NA; V: TRBV6-5; size: NA
CDR3: CASSFITDTQYF; DNA: TGTGCCAGCAGCTTCATCACAGATACGCAGTATTTT; J: TRBJ2-3; D: NA; V: TRBV7-9; size: NA
CDR3: CASSPQDYYGYTF; DNA: TGTGCCAGCTCACCCCAGGATTACTATGGCTACACCTTC; J: TRBJ1-2; D: NA; V: TRBV18; size: NA
CDR3: CAWTTSGVNNSPLHF; DNA: TGTGCCTGGACAACCTCTGGGGTAAATAATTCACCCCTCCACTTT; J: TRBJ1-6; D: NA; V: TRBV30; size: NA
CDR3: CAWSAASPGELFF; DNA: TGTGCCTGGAGTGCGGCTAGCCCCGGGGAGCTGTTTTTT; J: TRBJ2-2; D: NA; V: TRBV30; size: NA
CDR3: CASSDLGGLGHQPQHF; DNA: TGTGCCAGCAGTGACCTGGGAGGGCTCGGGCATCAGCCCCAGCATTTT; J: TRBJ1-5; D: NA; V: TRBV6-1; size: NA
CDR3: CASSQAGAGGYTF; DNA: TGTGCCAGCAGCCAGGCAGGGGCAGGTGGCTACACCTTC; J: TRBJ1-2; D: NA; V: TRBV2; size: once
CDR3: CASSSTGGGRGTEAFF; DNA: TGCGCCAGCAGCTCGACAGGGGGCGGAAGAGGGACTGAAGCTTTCTTT; J: TRBJ1-1; D: TRBD1; V: TRBV5-1; size: NA
CDR3: CASSQDIPLQGRNSPLHF; DNA: TGCGCCAGCAGCCAAGATATCCCACTACAGGGACGGAATTCACCCCTCCACTTT; J: TRBJ1-6; D: NA; V: TRBV4-3; size: NA
CDR3: CASSQGQVTYEQYF; DNA: TGTGCCAGCAGCCAAGGACAGGTGACCTACGAGCAGTACTTC; J: TRBJ2-7; D: TRBD1; V: TRBV7-9; size: NA
CDR3: CASTTVRGVTEAFF; DNA: TGTGCCAGCACTACTGTGAGGGGGGTCACTGAAGCTTTCTTT; J: TRBJ1-1; D: NA; V: TRBV7-2; size: NA
CDR3: CASSSDRGGSQPQHF; DNA: TGTGCCAGCAGCTCGGACAGGGGCGGTAGTCAGCCCCAGCATTTT; J: TRBJ1-5; D: TRBD1; V: TRBV7-2; size: NA
CDR3: CASSLHPGAETGELFF; DNA: TGTGCCAGCAGCTTACACCCGGGGGCAGAAACCGGGGAGCTGTTTTTT; J: TRBJ2-2; D: NA; V: TRBV7-2; size: NA
CDR3: CASSLDREGPYGYTF; DNA: TGTGCCAGCAGCCTCGACAGGGAGGGACCTTATGGCTACACCTTC; J: TRBJ1-2; D: TRBD1; V: TRBV5-4; size: NA
CDR3: CASGTGNNYGYTF; DNA: TGCGCCAGCGGGACAGGGAACAACTATGGCTACACCTTC; J: TRBJ1-2; D: TRBD1; V: TRBV10-2; size: NA
CDR3: CASSVETGIDSPLHF; DNA: TGTGCCAGCAGCGTAGAGACAGGGATAGATTCACCCCTCCACTTT; J: TRBJ1-6; D: TRBD1; V: TRBV9; size: NA
CDR3: CASSPPGQGNTGELFF; DNA: TGTGCCAGCAGCCCCCCCGGACAGGGGAACACCGGGGAGCTGTTTTTT; J: TRBJ2-2; D: TRBD1; V: TRBV9; size: NA
CDR3: CASSVEGLNPSGANVLTF; DNA: TGTGCCAGCAGTGTCGAGGGACTCAATCCCTCTGGGGCCAACGTCCTGACTTTC; J: TRBJ2-6; D: NA; V: TRBV2; size: once
CDR3: CAIMGTGAGNTIYF; DNA: TGTGCCATCATGGGGACAGGGGCTGGAAACACCATATATTTT; J: TRBJ1-3; D: TRBD1; V: TRBV10-3; size: NA
CDR3: CASSLGGNSDSPLHF; DNA: TGTGCCAGCAGTTTAGGGGGGAATTCTGATTCACCCCTCCACTTT; J: TRBJ1-6; D: NA; V: TRBV27; size: NA
CDR3: CASRAHGGRETQYF; DNA: TGTGCCAGCAGGGCCCATGGCGGGAGGGAGACCCAGTACTTC; J: TRBJ2-5; D: TRBD2; V: TRBV2; size: NA
CDR3: CASSDILGGYYEQYF; DNA: TGTGCCAGCAGTGATATTTTGGGGGGTTACTACGAGCAGTACTTC; J: TRBJ2-7; D: NA; V: TRBV2; size: NA
CDR3: CASSAGQGVTGELFF; DNA: TGTGCCAGCAGCGCGGGACAGGGGGTTACCGGGGAGCTGTTTTTT; J: TRBJ2-2; D: TRBD1; V: TRBV7-2; size: NA
CDR3: CASSSTSLSYEQYF; DNA: TGCGCCAGCAGCTCGACTAGCCTCTCCTACGAGCAGTACTTC; J: TRBJ2-7; D: TRBD2; V: TRBV5-1; size: once
CDR3: CASGEKGPYGYTF; DNA: TGTGCTAGTGGCGAAAAAGGCCCCTATGGCTACACCTTC; J: TRBJ1-2; D: NA; V: TRBV12-5; size: NA
CDR3: CASSLEARAGEKLFF; DNA: TGCGCCAGCAGCTTGGAGGCCCGAGCAGGGGAAAAACTGTTTTTT; J: TRBJ1-4; D: NA; V: TRBV5-1; size: NA
CDR3: CASSQEGQGNSPLHF; DNA: TGCGCCAGCAGCCAAGAAGGACAGGGGAACTCACCCCTCCACTTT; J: TRBJ1-6; D: TRBD1; V: TRBV4-3; size: NA
CDR3: CASSDPPRLAGRGRSYEQYF; DNA: TGTGCCAGCAGTGATCCACCCCGACTAGCGGGAAGGGGGAGGTCCTACGAGCAGTACTTC; J: TRBJ2-7; D: TRBD2; V: TRBV6-4; size: NA
CDR3: CAIRTMSSGNTIYF; DNA: TGTGCCATCAGGACCATGAGCTCTGGAAACACCATATATTTT; J: TRBJ1-3; D: NA; V: TRBV10-3; size: NA
CDR3: CAWSGGRGDEQFF; DNA: TGTGCCTGGAGCGGTGGTAGGGGGGATGAGCAGTTCTTC; J: TRBJ2-1; D: NA; V: TRBV30; size: NA
CDR3: CAWSTGGTGNTIYF; DNA: TGTGCCTGGAGTACAGGGGGCACTGGAAACACCATATATTTT; J: TRBJ1-3; D: TRBD1; V: TRBV30; size: NA
CDR3: CASSSRGSGGYTF; DNA: TGTGCCAGCAGCTCGAGGGGAAGCGGTGGCTACACCTTC; J: TRBJ1-2; D: NA; V: TRBV5-8; size: once
CDR3: CTSSQDPRTDTQYF; DNA: TGCACCAGCAGCCAAGATCCAAGGACAGATACGCAGTATTTT; J: TRBJ2-3; D: NA; V: TRBV1; size: NA
CDR3: CASSFFGSSYNEQFF; DNA: TGTGCCAGCAGCTTCTTCGGAAGCTCCTACAATGAGCAGTTCTTC; J: TRBJ2-1; D: NA; V: TRBV5-6; size: NA